This T cell receptor beta chain was captured by sequencing in a study of blood T cells in healthy people across ages. Study-wide findings and caveats: A greater number of naive CD4+ cells and higher diversity distinguished long-lived donors from aged donors.

Then a second PCR, running roughly 7 to 11 cycles, was carried out with a sample-barcoded 5' primer and a J-beta primer mix. TCRdb re-called the 5' RACE reads through MiXCR, storing one row per CDR3 protein. The table records 800,000 to 950,000 distinct CDR3 sequences, about 27% of them present only once. Losses at the gene ends were 6 bases for V and 4 bases for J; bases not matched to a gene: 8. The CDR3 is made up of 15 amino acids. Germline loops: CDR1 MDHEN, CDR2 SYDVKM. Ranging in age from about 6 to 95, the donors were healthy Caucasian individuals from Russia. This clonotype was counted a few times. The antigen remains undetermined. This sample also belongs to another study, concerning T cells of mothers and their children.

The material sequenced was blood. The chain employs TRBV28 and TRBJ1-5, with 8 bases that match TRBD1. The source is a middle-aged woman in good health. The CDR3 sequence: CASRATGGSNQPQHF. CDR3 sequence (DNA): TGTGCCAGCAGAGCCACAGGGGGAAGTAATCAGCCCCAGCATTTT.